Included here is one T cell receptor beta chain sequence, with context. Time point reported: patch test 1, 2 weeks after DPC sensitization. The treatment is: therapeutic diphenylcyclopropenone sensitization with weekly scalp DPC. This record belongs to a study of human T cells and chemical hapten exposure. CDR3 length: 14 amino acids. Trimming took off 1 base at V and 3 bases at J, with 6 bases between the two ends. Germline V CDR1 and CDR2: LGHDT, YNNKEL (reference sequence). TCRdb analysed the RACE reads with MiXCR anew, one entry per CDR3 protein. The sample carries some 190,000 distinct CDR3 sequences, 20% to 25% recorded once.

This material consisted of whole blood, taken in connection with sensitization to the hapten diphenylcyclopropenone (DPC). The origin of this receptor is a woman in her fifties or sixties with alopecia areata. Some clones in this sample may be carry-over from other donors' samples. The chain employs TRBV3-1 and TRBJ2-2; D not certain. This CDR3 reads CASSQAFDTGELFF. CDR3 sequence (DNA): TGTGCCAGCAGCCAAGCTTTTGACACCGGGGAGCTGTTTTTT.